Shown below are 22 T cell receptor beta chains from a single sample sequenced in a study of cytomegalovirus exposure and HLA in healthy donors. It was with 60 Vbeta and 13 Jbeta primers that the PCR ran. Generated by immunoSEQ multiplex PCR, the TCRdb table keeps only in-frame clones and is missing some. Here the sample spans about 86,000 clones, around 70% being singletons. Input material: PBMCs. The receptors here all came from a woman between 45 and 65 years old in good health and CMV-seropositive.

This sequence joins TRBV9 and TRBJ2-3, with no clear D. Germline loops: CDR1 SGDLS, CDR2 YYNGEE. The V and J ends lost 4 bases and 4 bases respectively, with 7 bases between them. The CDR3 covers 12 residues. The CDR3 region has the DNA TGTGCCAGCAGCTTCCAGGCAGATACGCAGTATTTT. Translated: CASSFQADTQYF. The variable domain in full, with the rest retrieved from reference TRBV9 and TRBJ2-3, is DSGVTQTPKHLITATGQRVTLRCSPRSGDLSVYWYQQSLDQGLQFLIQYYNGEERAKGNILERFSAQQFPDLHSELNLSSLELGDSALYFCASSFQADTQYFGPGTRLTVL.

The V and J genes are TRBV27 and TRBJ2-7; TRBD1 matches at 7 bases. Per germline, CDR1 MNHEY and CDR2 SMNVEV (reference sequence). The CDR3 loop spans 13 amino acids. J was trimmed by 2 bases and V by 4 bases; bases with no gene match: 2. This CDR3 is CASSWDSAYEQYF. CDR3 coding DNA: TGTGCCAGCAGTTGGGACAGCGCCTACGAGCAGTACTTC.

The J gene is TRBJ1-2, the V gene TRBV4-1; TRBD1 aligns across 7 bases. The CDR3 length is 12 residues. V shed 4 bases and J 7 bases; nucleotides not matched to a gene: 3. Germline-derived CDR1 and CDR2 are MGHRA and YSYEKL. The CDR3 nucleotides read TGCGCCAGCAGCCTTACAGGGGCTGGCTACACCTTC. It specifies CASSLTGAGYTF.

This chain connects TRBV28 to TRBJ1-1, with D perhaps TRBD1 (5 bases). Trimming shortened V by 2 bases and J by 4 bases, and 11 bases separated the two germline ends. The germline gives CDR1 MDHEN, CDR2 SYDVKM. This CDR3 is 14 amino acids long. The CDR3 here is CASSLSWGVTEAFF. As DNA, the CDR3 is TGTGCCAGCAGTTTAAGTTGGGGGGTCACTGAAGCTTTCTTT.

The V and J genes are TRBV5-6 and TRBJ1-2, with 7 bases that match TRBD1. There are 12 residues in the CDR3. The germline gives CDR1 SGHDT, CDR2 YYEEEE. J lost 6 bases, V lost 4 bases, and 3 bases had no gene match. The CDR3 DNA reads TGTGCCAGCAGCACTACAGGGGATGGCTACACCTTC. This codes for CASSTTGDGYTF.

The V call is TRBV28, the J call TRBJ2-7; D is possibly TRBD1 (5 bases). Deletions cut 3 bases from V and 0 bases from J, with 12 bases between. This CDR3 region has 15 residues. Germline V gives CDR1 MDHEN, CDR2 SYDVKM. The CDR3 spells CASSFQGVGSYEQYF. CDR3 nucleotide sequence: TGTGCCAGCAGTTTCCAGGGTGTCGGCTCCTACGAGCAGTACTTC.

The V call is TRBV7-8, the J call TRBJ2-1; 10 bases agree with TRBD2. The CDR3 loop spans 18 amino acids. J gave up 7 bases and V 2 bases, and 14 bases lay outside the gene matches. CDR1 and CDR2 (germline): SGHVS, FQNEAQ. The CDR3 protein is CASSLPPRTSGGRNEQFF. DNA of the CDR3: TGTGCCAGCAGCTTACCGCCTCGGACTAGCGGAGGTCGGAATGAGCAGTTCTTC.

CDR3 nucleotide sequence: TGTGCCAGCAGCTTATCCCTCGGTCTAGGTGGTGAGCAGTTCTTC. Encoded protein: CASSLSLGLGGEQFF. V usage is TRBV7-9 and J usage is TRBJ2-1; no clear D gene. Trimming took 2 bases from V and 9 from J, leaving 17 bases between them. The CDR3 covers 15 residues. Germline lookup yields CDR1 SEHNR and CDR2 FQNEAQ (reference sequence).

This chain joins TRBV18 and TRBJ1-1, with no clear D. V was shortened by 6 bases and J by 6 bases, with 17 bases between the two germline ends. Germline loops: CDR1 KGHSH, CDR2 LQKENI. CDR3 size: 14 residues. The chain's CDR3 is CASSQISRGSEAFF. CDR3 sequence (DNA): TGTGCCAGCTCGCAAATATCTCGGGGTTCTGAAGCTTTCTTT.

This chain connects TRBV14 to TRBJ1-2; weak D call: TRBD1 (5 bases). Germline CDR1 is SGHDN and CDR2 is FVKESK. The germline V and J ends were trimmed by 3 bases and 2 bases, with 13 bases remaining between them. The CDR3 sequence is 15 residues long. DNA for the CDR3: TGTGCCAGCAGCCAGGCGGGACGGGGGAACTATGGCTACACCTTC. This gives the protein CASSQAGRGNYGYTF.

In regard to this clone: One end of the junction fails to match germline, which may point to a read error. V is TRBV30 and J is TRBJ1-4, with 8 bases aligning to TRBD1. The CDR3 has 14 amino acids. Germline V lookup: CDR1 GTSNPN, CDR2 SVGIG (reference sequence). CDR3 in DNA: TGTGCCTGGAGTGTACGGACAGGGAAACGAAAAACTGTTTTT. This sequence encodes CAWSVRTGKRKTVF. Variable domain in full (rest from reference TRBV30 and TRBJ1-4): SQTIHQWPATLVQPVGSPLSLECTVEGTSNPNLYWYRQAAGRGLQLLFYSVGIGQISSEVPQNLSASRPQDRQFILSSKKLLLSDSGFYLCAWSVRTGKRKTVFGSGTQLSVL.

The genes are TRBV6-1 and TRBJ2-3; TRBD2 aligns across 7 bases. Germline V gene data show CDR1 as MNHNS and CDR2 as SASEGT. The CDR3 has 15 residues. The V segment lost 0 bases and the J segment 5 bases; nucleotides outside the gene matches: 5. The CDR3 nucleotides read TGTGCCAGCAGTGAAGCCCCCGGGGGGATAGATACGCAGTATTTT. It encodes CASSEAPGGIDTQYF.

The table lists this clone with a few counts. The chain uses TRBV5-5 and TRBJ1-1; D is perhaps TRBD1 (5 bases). The germline V gene has CDR1 SGHKS and CDR2 YYEKEE (reference sequence). Trimming removed 0 bases at V and 5 bases at J, with 8 bases between. This CDR3 has 13 residues. This chain's CDR3 is CASSLVAGTEAFF. The CDR3 nucleotides are TGTGCCAGCAGCTTGGTAGCAGGGACTGAAGCTTTCTTT.

The V and J genes are TRBV6-5 and TRBJ1-6; 9 bases fit TRBD1. Germline CDR1 and CDR2: MNHEY and SVGAGI. This CDR3 has 14 residues. Germline trimming cut 8 bases from V and 10 bases from J; bases unmatched to any gene: 9. The CDR3 loop reads CASGTGTVGSPLHF. The CDR3, as DNA: TGTGCCAGCGGGACAGGGACGGTGGGATCACCCCTCCACTTT.

The V call is TRBV11-3, the J call TRBJ1-2; D possibly corresponds to TRBD1 (6 bases). This CDR3 has 16 residues. Germline values: CDR1 SGHNT, CDR2 YENEEA. The germline V and J ends were trimmed by 4 bases and 6 bases, with 21 bases remaining between them. The CDR3 protein is CASSSRNDYGTHGYTF. In DNA, the CDR3 is TGTGCCAGCAGCTCCCGCAACGATTATGGGACACATGGCTACACCTTC.

The chain has TRBV6-6 and TRBJ1-1, with D possibly TRBD1 on 5 matching bases. The CDR3 has 12 amino acids. The germline V and J ends were trimmed by 6 bases and 1 base, with 6 bases remaining between them. Germline V gene lookup returns CDR1 MNHNY and CDR2 SVGAGI (reference sequence). The CDR3 nucleotides are TGTGCCAGCAGGCAGGGGAACACTGAAGCTTTCTTT. It specifies CASRQGNTEAFF.

This clone has a handful of counts. In nucleotides, the CDR3 is TGTGCCAGCAGCGCCGACAGAGGCTACACCTTC. Its protein is CASSADRGYTF. The chain links TRBV5-4 to TRBJ1-2, with D tentatively TRBD1 (5 bases). This CDR3 region has 11 residues. V lost 4 bases and J lost 8, with 9 bases in between. Per germline, CDR1 SGHNT and CDR2 YYREEE (reference sequence).

V is TRBV2 and J is TRBJ2-5; D is uncertain. There are 10 residues in the CDR3. The V gene lost 5 bases and the J gene lost 4 bases, with 2 bases spanning the gap. CDR1 and CDR2 from the germline V gene are SNHLY and FYNNEI. The DNA of the CDR3 is TGTGCCAGCAGTCTAGAGACCCAGTACTTC. It is translated as CASSLETQYF.

On this clone itself: The sample contains more than one DNA sequence encoding this CDR3. The rearrangement joins TRBV5-1 to TRBJ1-1; D is unclear. This CDR3 is built from 15 residues. Trimming took off 0 bases at V and 0 bases at J, with 9 bases between the two ends. The germline V gene has CDR1 SGHRS and CDR2 YFSETQ. Here the CDR3 reads CASSLEGVMNTEAFF. Here the CDR3 DNA reads TGCGCCAGCAGCTTGGAAGGAGTTATGAACACTGAAGCTTTCTTT.

V usage is TRBV30 and J usage is TRBJ1-5; TRBD1 agrees at 9 bases. Per the germline V gene, CDR1 is GTSNPN and CDR2 is SVGIG (reference sequence). The CDR3 consists of 14 residues. J gave up 7 bases and V 3 bases, and 7 bases lay outside the gene matches. The CDR3 nucleotides read TGTGCCTGGAGCCTGGACAGGGGACGGCAGCCCCAGCATTTT. This codes for CAWSLDRGRQPQHF.

V gene TRBV6-6 combines with J gene TRBJ1-3; D gene unclear. The V end lost 0 bases, the J end lost 4 bases, and 10 bases lay between the germline ends. The CDR3 contains 15 residues. In germline, CDR1 is MNHNY, CDR2 SVGAGI (reference sequence). CDR3 loop: CASSYSTTPGNTIYF. In nucleotides, the CDR3 is TGTGCCAGCAGTTACTCGACGACACCAGGAAACACCATATATTTT.

This clone was counted a single time. V gene TRBV6-6 combines with J gene TRBJ1-5; no firm D call. CDR1 and CDR2 (germline): MNHNY, SVGAGI (reference sequence). V was pared by 5 bases and J by 5 bases, with 7 bases between. The CDR3 length is 12 residues. This CDR3 reads CASSLQDQPQHF. Here the CDR3 DNA reads TGTGCCAGCAGTCTGCAGGATCAGCCCCAGCATTTT.